Described below is a single T cell receptor (beta chain) sequence and its context. No antigen is known for it. Researchers ran the PCR with 60 Vbeta and 13 Jbeta primers. Sequencing used immunoSEQ multiplex PCR; TCRdb keeps in-frame clones, though not all of them. The data hold some 120,000 clones, with 79% observed a single time. This entry comes from a study of cytomegalovirus exposure and HLA in healthy donors. Study observations and caveats: Reported performance of the classifier showed diagnosis of cytomegalovirus status with high specificity and sensitivity. A later analysis, which compared TCR beta chains of equal frequency, found the HLA-associated ones more clonally expanded.

With 3 bases removed from V and 5 bases from J, the gap between germline ends came to 12 bases. This CDR3 contains 13 residues. The germline gives CDR1 SGDLS, CDR2 YYNGEE. The origin of this receptor is a young woman in good health and CMV-seropositive. This chain uses TRBV9 with TRBJ2-7, with no clear D. The sample comprised PBMCs. The CDR3 spells CASSGPRVHEQYF. CDR3 DNA: TGTGCCAGCAGCGGACCTAGAGTACACGAGCAGTACTTC.